The clone carrying this TCR beta chain was seen a single time. TCRdb's table, derived via immunoSEQ multiplex PCR, lists solely in-frame clones and lacks some. The profile covers 75,000 or so clones, with just under 95% appearing a single time and approximately 0.45% taken by the ten largest. This specimen belongs to a study of technical replicates of blood from a few donors. Trimming removed 1 base from V and 3 bases from J; junction bases left unmatched: 3. The CDR3 totals 14 residues. CDR1 and CDR2 from the germline V gene are MNHNS and SASEGT. Sequencing was done on a sample of T cells isolated from PBMCs. The sequence was obtained from a human donor in good health. The rearrangement links TRBV6-1 to TRBJ2-7; TRBD1 aligns across 7 bases. The CDR3 reads CASSEVDRLYEQYF. CDR3 nucleotide sequence: TGTGCCAGCAGTGAAGTGGACAGGCTCTACGAGCAGTACTTC.